A selection of T cell receptor beta chains follows, all from one sample in a study of CD8+CD57+ T cells in acquired aplastic anemia. TCRdb redid the calling of the reads with MiXCR, one entry per CDR3 protein. The sample lists over 250,000 distinct CDR3 sequences; around three fifths were seen once. Sequencing was done on a sample of sorted CD4+, CD8+, or CD8+CD57+ T cells (not recorded which) from PBMCs. Receptor source: a human donor with aplastic anemia. The CDR3 runs from the conserved cysteine through the conserved F or W. The D gene is left open where the match is weak. Clone size appears in some rows only: once, few, many, or a class for an expanded clone.

TGTGCCAGCAGTTACGGCACGGAGCAAGAGACCCAGTACTTC CASSYGTEQETQYF few TRBJ2-5 TRBV6-2/TRBV6-3 -
TGCAGTGCTAGAGAGCGGGAGGGCCCTCCCTACGGGCAGTACTTC CSAREREGPPYGQYF - TRBJ2-7 TRBV20-1 TRBD2
TGTGCCAGCAGTGGAGGACAGCTGCGACTTGGCTACACCTTC CASSGGQLRLGYTF - TRBJ1-2 TRBV2 -
TGTGCCAGCACGCCGGGACTGAAAAACATTCAGTACTTC CASTPGLKNIQYF many TRBJ2-4 TRBV6-1 -
TGCGCCAGCAGCTTGTACCGGGAAGCGGACACTGAAGCTTTCTTT CASSLYREADTEAFF - TRBJ1-1 TRBV5-1 -
TGTGCCAGCACGAGCGCACCAGGGGGGACCGGGGAGCTGTTTTTT CASTSAPGGTGELFF many TRBJ2-2 TRBV2 -
TGTGCCAGCAGCTTAGGTTTGGGGTCGGGGGAGACCCAGTACTTC CASSLGLGSGETQYF - TRBJ2-5 TRBV7-6 -
TGTGCCAGCAGCCGGGACAGGGGCACAGATACGCAGTATTTT CASSRDRGTDTQYF - TRBJ2-3 TRBV2 TRBD1
TGTGCCAGTAGTATTGGAGGGTCTGAAGCTTTCTTT CASSIGGSEAFF - TRBJ1-1 TRBV19 -
TGTGCCAGCAGCGGCGGGGACAGGGTCTACGAGCAGTACTTC CASSGGDRVYEQYF - TRBJ2-7 TRBV7-9 TRBD1
TGTGCCAGCATTCTCCTGGGACTAGGCAATCAGCCCCAGCATTTT CASILLGLGNQPQHF - TRBJ1-5 TRBV12-3/TRBV12-4 -
TGTGCCAGCAGCCTATCCGGGACAGGGGTGGCAGATACGCAGCATTTT CASSLSGTGVADTQHF - TRBJ1-5 TRBV7-8 TRBD1
TGTGCCAGCAGCGTAGGCGGGGATGCCTACGAGCAGTACTTC CASSVGGDAYEQYF - TRBJ2-7 TRBV9 -
TGTGCCATCAGTGAGTCGACCGGTGTTGGAGAATTCAATGAGCAGTTCTTC CAISESTGVGEFNEQFF - TRBJ2-1 TRBV10-3 -
TGTGCCACGACAGGGGACTATGGCTACACCTTC CATTGDYGYTF - TRBJ1-2 TRBV19 TRBD1
TGTGCCAGCAGCTTAAGCACGACCTACAATGAGCAGTTCTTC CASSLSTTYNEQFF many TRBJ2-1 TRBV7-9 -
TGTGCCAGCAGCCAAGTGGGGGCAGTGGGGGCTAATTCACCCCTCCACTTT CASSQVGAVGANSPLHF - TRBJ1-6 TRBV12-3/TRBV12-4 -
TGCGCCAGCAGGACGCCCGATGATACGCAGTATTTT CASRTPDDTQYF once TRBJ2-3 TRBV5-1 -
TGTGCCAGCAGCCAAGATCTCCAGGGCACTGAAGCTTTCTTT CASSQDLQGTEAFF - TRBJ1-1 TRBV14 -
TGTGCCAGCAGCTTAGCGGCTGCAACTAATGAAAAACTGTTTTTT CASSLAAATNEKLFF - TRBJ1-4 TRBV7-2 -
TGTGCCAGCAGCGCCTACAGGGCCTACGAGCAGTACTTC CASSAYRAYEQYF many TRBJ2-7 TRBV7-6 -
TGTGCCACCAGCAGAGATGCTTCTGGGGCCAACGTCCTGACTTTC CATSRDASGANVLTF many TRBJ2-6 TRBV15 -
TGTGCCAGCAGTTACGTGAGACAGGGACCCTACGAGCAGTACTTC CASSYVRQGPYEQYF many TRBJ2-7 TRBV6-5 TRBD1
TGCAGTGCTAGTACAGGGTCTGGCTCCTACGAGCAGTACTTC CSASTGSGSYEQYF - TRBJ2-7 TRBV20-1 -
TGTGCCAGCACCGACGGGGGGGCGGGCACTGAAGCTTTCTTT CASTDGGAGTEAFF many TRBJ1-1 TRBV6-2/TRBV6-3 -
TGTGCCATCAGTGTAGGACTAGCGTGTTACAATGAGCAGTTCTTC CAISVGLACYNEQFF - TRBJ2-1 TRBV10-3 TRBD2
TGTGCCAGCAGAGGGTCAGGCAATCAGCCCCAGCATTTT CASRGSGNQPQHF many TRBJ1-5 TRBV2 -
TGTGCCAGCACCAGAGGAGGGGATTCACCCCTCCACTTT CASTRGGDSPLHF - TRBJ1-6 TRBV7-9 -
TGTGCTAGCAGCCATAACACCGGGGAGCTGTTTTTT CASSHNTGELFF - TRBJ2-2 TRBV7-7 -
TGTGCCAGTAGTACCACGTCCCGGACAGGGGGCTCGTCTGGCTACACCTTC CASSTTSRTGGSSGYTF - TRBJ1-2 TRBV19 TRBD1
TGCGCCAGCAGCCAAGGGGTTAGCGGGGGGGCCAACGTCCTGACTTTC CASSQGVSGGANVLTF - TRBJ2-6 TRBV4-1 TRBD2
TGTGCCAGCAGCTCGCCCGGGACTAGTGATCGCGGTGAGCAGTTCTTC CASSSPGTSDRGEQFF - TRBJ2-1 TRBV7-2 TRBD2
TGTGCCAGTAGTATACCGGGGTACGGGGACACTGAAGCTTTCTTT CASSIPGYGDTEAFF - TRBJ1-1 TRBV19 -
TGTGCCATCAGTGAGCCCAATGGGGGCACTGAAGCTTTCTTT CAISEPNGGTEAFF few TRBJ1-1 TRBV10-3 -
TGTGCCAGTAGTCTACGCCGGGACAGACCCTACGAGCAGTACTTC CASSLRRDRPYEQYF - TRBJ2-7 TRBV19 TRBD1
TGTGCCAGCAGTTTGGGACAGTACACTGAAGCTTTCTTT CASSLGQYTEAFF - TRBJ1-1 TRBV12-3/TRBV12-4 TRBD1
TGCAGTGCCAAGAGCGGGGGGCCTTTAGGGGAGACCCAGTACTTC CSAKSGGPLGETQYF - TRBJ2-5 TRBV20-1 TRBD2
TGCAGTGCTAAGAGATCTGGAAACACCTTC CSAKRSGNTF - TRBJ1-2 TRBV20-1 -
TGCAGTGCTGACGGGACCACCAATGAGCCCCAGCATTTT CSADGTTNEPQHF - TRBJ1-5 TRBV20-1 -
TGTGCCAGCAGCTTGTCCGTGGCTGCGTTCGGGGCGAACACTGAAGCTTTCTTT CASSLSVAAFGANTEAFF - TRBJ1-1 TRBV5-1 -
TGCAGTGCTAGACCCTCACTAGCGGGGGGCAATGAGCAGTTCTTC CSARPSLAGGNEQFF many TRBJ2-1 TRBV20-1 TRBD2
TGTGCCACCAGTGACCGACTAGCGGGAGAACGGAACGAGCAGTACTTC CATSDRLAGERNEQYF - TRBJ2-7 TRBV24-1 TRBD2
TGTGCCATCAGCTCAGGGGTTGGGTTGTACACTGAAGCTTTCTTT CAISSGVGLYTEAFF - TRBJ1-1 TRBV10-3 -
TGTGCCAGCAGCTCCGAGGGGGTTTACGAGCAGTACTTC CASSSEGVYEQYF many TRBJ2-7 TRBV3-1 -
TGTGCCAGCACCCCTAGACTAGCGGGTGTCTCCTACAATGAGCAGTTCTTC CASTPRLAGVSYNEQFF - TRBJ2-1 TRBV7-9 TRBD2
TGTGCCAGCAGTGAGCAGGGGGCGCGAGATACGCAGTATTTT CASSEQGARDTQYF - TRBJ2-3 TRBV5-5 TRBD1
TGTGCCAGCAGGGGTGTGGCTGAAAAACTGTTTTTT CASRGVAEKLFF few TRBJ1-4 TRBV10-3 -
TGTGCCAGCAGCTTGGGGCGGGGGGTCCGGAACAATGAGCAGTTCTTC CASSLGRGVRNNEQFF many TRBJ2-1 TRBV11-3 TRBD2
TGTGCCAGTAGTATGCAGGGCAACACAGATACGCAGTATTTT CASSMQGNTDTQYF many TRBJ2-3 TRBV19 -
TGTGCCAGCAGCTTAGGTCCCAGGGAGTACGAGCAGTACTTC CASSLGPREYEQYF once TRBJ2-7 TRBV7-9 -
TGTGCCAGCAGCCAAGGGTTAGGGAATGAGCAGTTCTTC CASSQGLGNEQFF - TRBJ2-1 TRBV7-8 -
TGTGCCAGCAGCTCCGAACGCTTCAGGGGGCCCGGCACAGATACGCAGTATTTT CASSSERFRGPGTDTQYF - TRBJ2-3 TRBV7-9 TRBD1
TGTGCCGGTAGTATCGGGGAGGGGGGGCTCTACGTGCAGTACTTC CAGSIGEGGLYVQYF - TRBJ2-7 TRBV19 -
TGCGCCAGCAGCCAAGATCCAGCGCTTACCTACAATGAGCAGTTCTTC CASSQDPALTYNEQFF many TRBJ2-1 TRBV4-1 -
TGCAGTGCTAGTCTCGGGGGGGGCACGACTGCTGAGCAGTTCTTC CSASLGGGTTAEQFF - TRBJ2-1 TRBV20-1 TRBD2
TGTGCCAGCAGGTTAGGACTAGCGGGAGGTCCTTCCCCCTACGAGCAGTACTTC CASRLGLAGGPSPYEQYF once TRBJ2-7 TRBV2 TRBD2
TGTGCCAGCAGACTCCGAGGGGGAGGCAATCAGCCCCAGCATTTT CASRLRGGGNQPQHF many TRBJ1-5 TRBV6-5 -
TGTGCCAGCAGCGGACTAGCGGCAACCCGGAGCTCCTACAATGAGCAGTCCTTC CASSGLAATRSSYNEQSF - TRBJ2-1 TRBV6-5 TRBD2
TGTGCCAGCAGCTTTATCGGGCGGGGGGCCTACGAGCAGTACTTC CASSFIGRGAYEQYF - TRBJ2-7 TRBV7-2 TRBD2